The clone carrying this TCR beta chain was detected only a few times. As yet, its antigen is unknown. These data are taken from a study of CD8 T cells in ankylosing spondylitis. J gave up 7 bases and V 1 base, and 11 bases lay outside the gene matches. This CDR3 is 17 amino acids long. The germline V gene encodes CDR1 LGHNA and CDR2 YNFKEQ. Construction of TCR beta libraries was performed using quantitative 5'-RACE with molecular barcodes. TCRdb itself ran the 5' RACE reads through MiXCR, one entry per CDR3 protein. This sample yields some 150,000 distinct CDR3 sequences, of which under 45% are seen a single time; roughly 15% belongs to the top ten. Notes on the study in general: Ankylosing spondylitis blood seemed to carry a telltale TCR beta motif made of roughly eight highly homologous variants.

The clonotype originates from a male donor with ankylosing spondylitis. The chain uses TRBV4-2 and TRBJ1-5; 9 bases match TRBD1. The sample comprised synovial fluid, either unsorted or a sorted T cell fraction (not recorded which). The CDR3 reads CASSQGTGDPLWQPQHF. The CDR3 DNA reads as TGTGCCAGCAGCCAAGGGACAGGGGACCCGCTATGGCAGCCCCAGCATTTT.